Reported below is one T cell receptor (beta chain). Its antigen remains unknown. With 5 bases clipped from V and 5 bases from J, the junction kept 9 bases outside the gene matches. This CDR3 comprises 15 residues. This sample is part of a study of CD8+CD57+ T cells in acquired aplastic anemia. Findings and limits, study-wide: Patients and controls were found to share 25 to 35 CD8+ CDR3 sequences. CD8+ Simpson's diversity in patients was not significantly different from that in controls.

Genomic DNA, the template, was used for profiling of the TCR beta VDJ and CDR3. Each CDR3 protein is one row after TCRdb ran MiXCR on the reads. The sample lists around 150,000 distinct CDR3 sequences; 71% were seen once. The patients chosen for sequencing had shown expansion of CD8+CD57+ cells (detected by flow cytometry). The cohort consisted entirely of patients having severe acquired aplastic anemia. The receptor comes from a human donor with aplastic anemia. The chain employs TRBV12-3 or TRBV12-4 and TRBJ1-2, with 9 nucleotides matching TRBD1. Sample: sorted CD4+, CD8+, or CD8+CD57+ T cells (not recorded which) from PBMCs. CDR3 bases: TGTGCCAGCAGTCGCTTGGGACAGGGAGGGTATGGCTACACCTTC. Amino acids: CASSRLGQGGYGYTF.